This T cell receptor beta chain derives from a study of PD-L1 blockade in urothelial cancer. Patient disease was locally advanced or metastatic urothelial carcinoma. Added to each PCR by spiking were synthetic TCR analog templates. Only in-frame clones appear in the TCRdb table, and some are missing; sequencing was by immunoSEQ multiplex PCR. Here the sample spans around 56,000 clones, just over 85% being singletons. Looked up from germline, CDR1 is MDHEN and CDR2 is SYDVKM. The CDR3 is 12 residues long. V trimming: 1 base; J trimming: 15 bases; junction bases outside the gene matches: 5. This specimen was PBMCs, taken around atezolizumab (anti-PD-L1) treatment. The sequence was obtained from a man in his fifties or sixties with urothelial cancer. The genes are TRBV28 and TRBJ2-1, with TRBD1 matching over 8 bases. This CDR3 is CASSLYGDRGFF. CDR3 DNA: TGTGCCAGCAGTTTATATGGAGACAGGGGGTTCTTC.